One sample yielded the 23 T cell receptor beta chains listed below, sequenced in a study of human T cells and chemical hapten exposure (dated by TCRdb to the early 2020s). The library was produced with RACE. Sequenced on a NextSeq 500. The public reads were reprocessed in TCRdb via fastp at Q25 and MiXCR, keeping in-frame beta chains. Merged by CDR3 protein, the rows form single entries marked with the most common genes and DNA. The sample table holds roughly 130,000 distinct CDR3 sequences, of which about 9.4% were seen once. The top ten hold roughly 2% of the sample. Sample time point, as interpreted from the label and publication: healthy volunteer bleed at 2 weeks. Unfractionated whole blood was collected in Tempus Blood RNA tubes, and total RNA was extracted from that blood. The source material was whole blood. These receptors originate from a male donor in good health. Some clones in this sample may be carry-over from other donors' samples.

This clonotype was found many times. The chain carries TRBV5-1 and TRBJ1-1, with D tentatively TRBD1 (5 bases). Per germline, CDR1 SGHRS and CDR2 YFSETQ. The length of the CDR3 is 15 residues. With 4 bases removed from V and 5 bases from J, the gap between germline ends came to 18 bases. The chain's CDR3 is CASSNAGTAVTEAFF. The DNA for the CDR3 is TGCGCCAGCAGCAATGCCGGGACGGCGGTGACTGAAGCTTTCTTT.

This clonotype was detected ten times or more. The chain is built from TRBV7-2 and TRBJ1-2, with 8 bases that match TRBD1. This CDR3 region has 13 residues. The V and J ends lost 5 bases and 5 bases, in that order; junction bases with no gene match: 4. Germline CDR1 and CDR2: SGHTA and FQGNSA. CDR3 residues: CASSPDRVYGYTF. The CDR3 bases are TGTGCCAGCAGCCCGGACAGGGTTTATGGCTACACCTTC.

This clonotype was detected ten times or more. The V and J genes are TRBV20-1 and TRBJ2-7; 7 bases are a match to TRBD1. After removal of 5 bases from V and 2 bases from J, the junction contained 3 bases not matched to a gene. The germline V gene has CDR1 DFQATT and CDR2 SNEGSKA (reference sequence). The CDR3 extends over 12 amino acids. The CDR3 bases are TGCAGTGCTTCCGGGACAGCCTACGAGCAGTACTTC. This sequence encodes CSASGTAYEQYF.

The chain uses TRBV3-1 and TRBJ1-2; D not certain. There are 13 residues in the CDR3. Per the germline V gene, CDR1 is LGHDT and CDR2 is YNNKEL (reference sequence). V was cut by 0 bases and J by 3 bases, with 5 bases left in between. The CDR3 loop is CASSQDPHYGYTF. In DNA, the CDR3 is TGTGCCAGCAGCCAAGATCCCCACTATGGCTACACCTTC.

There are many counts of this clonotype. The chain uses TRBV4-2 and TRBJ2-1, with 10 bases lining up with TRBD2. This CDR3 region has 16 residues. Trimming removed 0 bases from V and 2 bases from J; junction bases left unmatched: 1. CDR1 is LGHNA, CDR2 YNFKEQ, per germline. CDR3 in DNA: TGTGCCAGCAGCCAAGATGGGACTAGCGCCTACAATGAGCAGTTCTTC. As protein: CASSQDGTSAYNEQFF.

The V call is TRBV5-4, the J call TRBJ1-6; tentative D call: TRBD1 (6 bases). V lost 3 bases and J lost 9, with 13 bases in between. CDR3 size: 14 residues. CDR1 is SGHNT and CDR2 is YYREEE in the germline V gene (reference sequence). In nucleotides, the CDR3 is TGTGCCAGCAGCTCGGGACGGGGGGCTTCACCCCTCCACTTT. It yields the protein CASSSGRGASPLHF.

The chain has TRBV5-4 and TRBJ2-7, with 12 nucleotides matching TRBD2. Germline trimming cut 4 bases from V and 3 bases from J; bases unmatched to any gene: 5. This CDR3 comprises 15 residues. Germline loops: CDR1 SGHNT, CDR2 YYREEE (reference sequence). As DNA, the CDR3 is TGTGCCAGCAGCACCGAACTAGCGGGGGGCTACGAGCAGTACTTC. Protein sequence: CASSTELAGGYEQYF.

This clonotype showed up just a few times. This chain connects TRBV27 to TRBJ2-5; TRBD2 is a possible D gene (5 bases). There are 19 residues in the CDR3. Trimming removed 6 bases at V and 2 bases at J, with 28 bases between. Germline CDR1 is MNHEY and CDR2 is SMNVEV (reference sequence). In DNA, the CDR3 is TGTGCCAGCAGCCCCCTAAGTGGTGGATGGGAGAACGGGCAAGAGACCCAGTACTTC. This gives the protein CASSPLSGGWENGQETQYF.

In its sample, this clonotype was seen a few times. The chain uses TRBV29-1 and TRBJ1-2; 10 bases map to TRBD1. The CDR3 runs 13 residues. Germline CDR1 SQVTM, CDR2 ANQGSEA. V lost 4 bases and J lost 8; bases outside the gene matches: 7. The CDR3 loop is CSVGTGGVRGYTF. The CDR3, as DNA: TGCAGCGTTGGGACAGGGGGTGTCCGAGGCTACACCTTC.

J is TRBJ2-1 and V is TRBV14; 8 nucleotides line up with TRBD2. This CDR3 has 16 amino acids. J was trimmed by 7 bases and V by 1 base; bases with no gene match: 9. Germline CDR1 and CDR2: SGHDN and FVKESK. In DNA, the CDR3 is TGTGCCAGCAGCCAAGGGGCCGGGAGGGCCGGGAATGAGCAGTTCTTC. It is translated as CASSQGAGRAGNEQFF.

The V and J genes are TRBV6-1 and TRBJ1-2; the D gene is possibly TRBD1 (6 bases). The CDR3 covers 14 residues. V was pared by 3 bases and J by 6 bases, with 14 bases between. Germline values: CDR1 MNHNS, CDR2 SASEGT. The CDR3 region is CASSDGQPVNGYTF. DNA of the CDR3: TGTGCCAGCAGTGATGGACAGCCCGTCAATGGCTACACCTTC.

In this sample, this clonotype turned up a few times. The V gene is TRBV13, the J gene TRBJ2-7; no clear D. The germline V gene encodes CDR1 PRHDT and CDR2 FYEKMQ (reference sequence). V lost 2 bases, J lost 2 bases, and 10 bases lay in between. The CDR3 runs to 14 residues. As DNA, the CDR3 is TGTGCCAGCAGCTTAAATTTCGACACCTACGAGCAGTACTTC. Translation gives CASSLNFDTYEQYF.

This clonotype was detected a few times. The chain links TRBV7-6 to TRBJ2-7, with TRBD2 matching over 10 bases. The length of the CDR3 is 14 residues. Germline V gene lookup returns CDR1 SGHVS and CDR2 FNYEAQ. V dropped 5 bases and J dropped 3; count of bases not matched to a gene: 4. CDR3 coding DNA: TGTGCCAGCAGCCTCGGGACTAGCGACTACGAGCAGTACTTC. Translating it yields CASSLGTSDYEQYF. Using reference TRBV7-6 and TRBJ2-7 for the parts outside the CDR3, the full variable domain is GAGVSQSPRYKVTKRGQDVALRCDPISGHVSLYWYRQALGQGPEFLTYFNYEAQQDKSGLPNDRFSAERPEGSISTLTIQRTEQRDSAMYRCASSLGTSDYEQYFGPGTRLTVT.

The chain is built from TRBV14 and TRBJ2-1, with TRBD2 matching 9 bases. Trimming at V came to 0 bases and at J to 5 bases, leaving 11 bases not matched to a gene. This CDR3 spans 18 amino acids. Germline V gives CDR1 SGHDN, CDR2 FVKESK. CDR3 nucleotides: TGTGCCAGCAGCCAAGAGGCTTGGTGGCTAGCGGGGAACAATGAGCAGTTCTTC. Its translation: CASSQEAWWLAGNNEQFF.

The chain combines TRBV11-3 with TRBJ2-3; D remains ambiguous. The CDR3 is 13 residues long. Germline V CDR1 and CDR2: SGHNT, YENEEA. The V end was cut by 5 bases, the J end by 6 bases, with 12 bases between. For the CDR3, the DNA is TGTGCCAGCAGCAAGGATCCTGGGGATACGCAGTATTTT. Residues: CASSKDPGDTQYF.

Points on this clonotype: This sequence may be a read error, since a much larger clone differs from it by one base. This chain joins TRBV2 and TRBJ2-1; D gene unclear. V dropped 5 bases and J dropped 5 bases, with 16 bases sitting between them. CDR1 is SNHLY, CDR2 FYNNEI, per germline. The CDR3 runs to 15 residues. In DNA, the CDR3 is TGTGCCAGCAGTCCCGAGCCGACCGGGCACAATGAGCAGTTCTTC. Translation: CASSPEPTGHNEQFF.

The CDR3 sequence is CASTGTPGEQYF. The CDR3 bases are TGTGCCAGCACAGGGACTCCGGGTGAGCAGTACTTC. This chain uses TRBV6-2 or TRBV6-3 with TRBJ2-7, with D maybe TRBD2 (6 bases). Germline CDR1 is MNHEY and CDR2 is SVGEGT. The V end lost 7 bases, the J end lost 7 bases, and 14 bases lay between the germline ends. CDR3 length equals 12 residues.

This clonotype was seen a handful of times. CDR3 bases: TGCAGCGTGGCTAGCGGCCGGAACACCGGGGAGCTGTTTTTT. Translation: CSVASGRNTGELFF. J is TRBJ2-2 and V is TRBV29-1; 7 bases map to TRBD2. Germline assignment: CDR1 SQVTM and CDR2 ANQGSEA. CDR3 length: 14 residues. Trimming removed 6 bases from V and 1 base from J; junction bases left unmatched: 5.

This clonotype was seen repeatedly, ten times or more. The V call is TRBV6-6, the J call TRBJ1-5, with D tentatively TRBD1 (6 bases). V was clipped by 2 bases and J by 9 bases, with 14 bases between them. CDR1 MNHNY and CDR2 SVGAGI come from the germline V gene (reference sequence). This CDR3 is built from 14 residues. The CDR3 loop reads CASSYANRVMPQHF. The DNA for the CDR3 is TGTGCCAGCAGTTACGCAAACAGGGTAATGCCCCAGCATTTT.

This clonotype was picked up a small number of times. The CDR3 protein is CATSRASGGADEQFF. The CDR3 DNA reads TGTGCCACCAGCAGGGCTAGCGGGGGGGCTGATGAGCAGTTCTTC. The V call is TRBV15, the J call TRBJ2-1; 12 bases are a match to TRBD2. V shed 3 bases and J 8 bases; nucleotides not matched to a gene: 5. Germline CDR1 is LNHNV and CDR2 is YYDKDF (reference sequence). CDR3 size: 15 residues.

This clonotype was observed many times. The chain recombines TRBV7-2 with TRBJ1-5; 8 nucleotides align to TRBD1. The CDR3 is made up of 13 amino acids. Unmatched junction bases numbered 0, after V lost 4 bases and J lost 4 bases. Germline V gives CDR1 SGHTA, CDR2 FQGNSA. Here the CDR3 reads CASSWDRNQPQHF. DNA of the CDR3: TGTGCCAGCAGCTGGGACAGGAATCAGCCCCAGCATTTT.

The rearrangement joins TRBV12-3 or TRBV12-4 to TRBJ1-5; 7 bases map to TRBD1. This CDR3 has 17 residues. Germline trimming cut 4 bases from V and 2 bases from J; bases unmatched to any gene: 11. The CDR3 is CASSSRSGQGGNQPQHF. The CDR3 DNA follows: TGTGCCAGCAGTTCCCGATCCGGGCAGGGGGGCAATCAGCCCCAGCATTTT.

Ten or more counts support this clonotype. The chain carries TRBV6-6 and TRBJ2-7; D is uncertain. The CDR3 has 16 amino acids. CDR1 and CDR2 (germline): MNHNY, SVGAGI (reference sequence). V was shortened by 0 bases and J by 0 bases, with 12 bases between the two germline ends. The DNA of the CDR3 is TGTGCCAGCAGTTACTCGACCACTTTCAGCTCCTACGAGCAGTACTTC. Protein: CASSYSTTFSSYEQYF.